The 6 T cell receptor beta chains given below trace back to one sample, sequenced in a study of T cells and Merkel cell carcinoma outcomes. The repertoire was sequenced with immunoSEQ multiplex PCR; TCRdb's copy has only in-frame clones and lacks some. The repertoire holds fewer than 9,500 clones, approximately 80% seen once, with about 2.4% in the top ten. Sequenced: tumor tissue from Merkel cell carcinoma. The receptors shown here come from a human donor with Merkel cell carcinoma.

The CDR3 DNA follows: TGTGCCAGCAGCCATAGTCGTGGGACTGAAGGGGAGACCCAGTACTTC. Its translation is CASSHSRGTEGETQYF. The chain couples TRBV14 to TRBJ2-5, with D perhaps TRBD2 (6 bases). This CDR3 spans 16 amino acids. Looked up from germline, CDR1 is SGHDN and CDR2 is FVKESK. V was cut by 3 bases and J by 5 bases, with 19 bases left in between.

The CDR3 protein is CASSLEASGATDTQYF. The CDR3 nucleotides read TGCGCCAGCAGCTTGGAGGCTAGCGGGGCCACAGATACGCAGTATTTT. This rearrangement joins TRBV5-1 to TRBJ2-3; TRBD2 matches 9 bases. CDR3 length: 16 residues. J was trimmed by 2 bases and V by 0 bases; bases with no gene match: 4. Germline V gives CDR1 SGHRS, CDR2 YFSETQ.

J is TRBJ1-1 and V is TRBV7-9, with 7 bases fitting TRBD1. The V gene's germline CDR1 is SEHNR and CDR2 FQNEAQ (reference sequence). The ends lost 3 bases at V and 3 bases at J; junction bases unmatched: 7. The CDR3 is 15 residues long. The CDR3 loop is CASSFNRGMHTEAFF. CDR3 in DNA: TGTGCCAGCAGCTTTAACAGGGGCATGCACACTGAAGCTTTCTTT.

This clone was seen a handful of times. The V gene is TRBV4-2, the J gene TRBJ1-4; unclear D gene. CDR1 LGHNA and CDR2 YNFKEQ come from the germline V gene. The CDR3 extends over 16 amino acids. V was pared by 0 bases and J by 2 bases, with 10 bases between. The CDR3 sequence is CASSQEGASTNEKLFF. CDR3 DNA sequence: TGTGCCAGCAGCCAAGAAGGAGCGTCTACTAATGAAAAACTGTTTTTT.

This sequence joins TRBV18 and TRBJ1-2; no firm D call. The V and J ends lost 3 bases and 4 bases respectively, with 9 bases between them. In germline, CDR1 is KGHSH, CDR2 LQKENI. This CDR3 contains 13 residues. Here the CDR3 DNA reads TGTGCCAGCTCACCGACTGAGACCTATGGCTACACCTTC. As protein: CASSPTETYGYTF.

This chain links TRBV6-7 with TRBJ2-7; D perhaps matches TRBD1 (6 bases). TRBV6-7 carries the ORF label, with uncertain function. The ends were cut back, 4 bases at V and 2 bases at J, with 15 bases in the middle. CDR3 length equals 15 residues. The CDR3 sequence: CASSFYGGLTYEQYF. Written as DNA, the CDR3 is TGTGCCAGCAGTTTTTATGGGGGCCTGACCTACGAGCAGTACTTC.